Presented here are 24 T cell receptor beta chains from one specimen sequenced in a study of cytomegalovirus exposure and HLA in healthy donors. PCR primers comprised 60 Vbeta and 13 Jbeta primers. Some clones are missing from TCRdb's copy, which holds only in-frame ones; the method was immunoSEQ multiplex PCR. The data contain around 150,000 clones, approximately 72% of them singletons. Sequencing was carried out using PBMCs. Every receptor here comes from a female donor in good health and CMV-seronegative.

The sample holds one count of this clone. The V call is TRBV7-2, the J call TRBJ2-7; maybe TRBD2 (6 bases). This CDR3 is built from 12 residues. Germline CDR1 is SGHTA and CDR2 is FQGNSA. Trimming took 5 bases from V and 7 from J, leaving 12 bases between them. This CDR3 is CASSPSAEEQYF. CDR3 in DNA: TGTGCCAGCAGCCCTAGCGCGGAGGAGCAGTACTTC.

The count of this clone is one. The chain has TRBV9 and TRBJ2-1, with TRBD2 matching over 9 bases. Looked up from germline, CDR1 is SGDLS and CDR2 is YYNGEE. This CDR3 has 15 amino acids. V shed 0 bases and J 8 bases; nucleotides not matched to a gene: 6. CDR3 region: CASSVGTSGLDEQFF. The CDR3 DNA follows: TGTGCCAGCAGCGTAGGAACTAGCGGGCTCGATGAGCAGTTCTTC.

There are a few counts of this clone. The DNA is omitted, as the CDR3 cannot be located on it reliably, and the CDR3 follows TCRdb's listing. This chain links TRBV25-1 with TRBJ1-2; TRBD1 is taken as the D call from the table, unchecked against the DNA. The CDR3 spans 15 amino acids, including both terminal residues. Germline-derived CDR1 and CDR2 are MGHDK and SYGVNS. CDR3 loop: CASSSSNQGNYGYTF.

This chain uses TRBV6-5 with TRBJ2-1, with 8 bases aligning to TRBD2. The trim removed 4 bases at V and 4 bases at J, leaving 6 bases unmatched. Germline CDR1 is MNHEY and CDR2 is SVGAGI. CDR3 length: 15 residues. The CDR3 loop is CASSFLAGAYNEQFF. The CDR3, as DNA: TGTGCCAGCAGTTTTCTAGCGGGTGCTTACAATGAGCAGTTCTTC.

J is TRBJ2-5 and V is TRBV11-2; 14 nucleotides align to TRBD2. CDR1 and CDR2 from the germline V gene are SGHAT and FQNNGV. The trim removed 5 bases at V and 5 bases at J, leaving 7 bases unmatched. CDR3 size: 16 residues. The CDR3: CASSPGTSGSGETQYF. As DNA, the CDR3 is TGTGCCAGCAGCCCGGGGACTAGCGGGAGCGGCGAGACCCAGTACTTC.

The rearrangement uses TRBV7-9 and TRBJ1-6; D is unclear. The CDR3 has 14 amino acids. Trimming stripped 3 bases from V and 4 bases from J, with 7 bases between. CDR1 and CDR2 from the germline V gene are SEHNR and FQNEAQ (reference sequence). This CDR3 reads CASSFSQYNSPLHF. CDR3 sequence (DNA): TGTGCCAGCAGCTTTAGCCAGTATAATTCACCCCTCCACTTT.

The chain uses TRBV19 and TRBJ2-7; a weak D match, TRBD2 (6 bases). This CDR3 comprises 13 residues. Per the germline V gene, CDR1 is LNHDA and CDR2 is SQIVND (reference sequence). V lost 7 bases and J 4 bases, leaving 14 bases between the germline ends. CDR3 sequence: CASTPQGGYEQYF. Written as DNA, the CDR3 is TGTGCCAGTACCCCGCAGGGAGGTTACGAGCAGTACTTC.

J is TRBJ1-1 and V is TRBV10-3; D unclear. This CDR3 region has 13 residues. Trimming pared 0 bases from V and 10 bases from J, leaving 12 bases between. Germline assignment: CDR1 ENHRY and CDR2 SYGVKD. The CDR3 bases are TGTGCCATCAGTGAGTCGGAGCGGAAGGGAGCTTTCTTT. Translation gives CAISESERKGAFF.

The count of this clone is one. The gene calls are TRBV5-6 and TRBJ2-7; TRBD2 aligns across 8 bases. Germline loops: CDR1 SGHDT, CDR2 YYEEEE. The CDR3 is 17 amino acids. The junction had 12 bases not matched to a gene; V was cut back by 0 bases and J by 4 bases. CDR3 sequence: CASSLAPLAGTPYEQYF. For the CDR3, the DNA is TGTGCCAGCAGCTTGGCCCCGCTAGCGGGTACTCCTTACGAGCAGTACTTC.

This chain connects TRBV30 to TRBJ2-5; 11 bases are a match to TRBD1. The V gene end was trimmed by 0 bases and the J gene end by 5 bases; junction bases not matched to a gene: 14. The CDR3 covers 18 residues. Germline V CDR1 and CDR2: GTSNPN, SVGIG (reference sequence). The CDR3 loop is CAWSVRGRTGGRGETQYF. In DNA, the CDR3 is TGTGCCTGGAGTGTACGGGGCAGGACAGGGGGCCGAGGGGAGACCCAGTACTTC. The full variable domain, its missing parts supplied by reference TRBV30 and TRBJ2-5, is SQTIHQWPATLVQPVGSPLSLECTVEGTSNPNLYWYRQAAGRGLQLLFYSVGIGQISSEVPQNLSASRPQDRQFILSSKKLLLSDSGFYLCAWSVRGRTGGRGETQYFGPGTRLLVL.

The V gene is TRBV7-3, the J gene TRBJ1-1; tentative D call: TRBD1 (5 bases). This CDR3 contains 13 residues. The germline V gene has CDR1 SGHTA and CDR2 FQGTGA. With 6 bases removed from V and 6 bases from J, the gap between germline ends came to 14 bases. CDR3 sequence (DNA): TGTGCCAGCAGAAAGTACCTCAGGGCTGAAGCTTTCTTT. Translation gives CASRKYLRAEAFF.

The chain employs TRBV5-1 and TRBJ1-1; D possibly corresponds to TRBD1 (6 bases). With 1 base removed from V and 4 bases from J, the gap between germline ends came to 11 bases. The CDR3 sequence is 14 residues long. Germline CDR1 reads SGHRS; CDR2 reads YFSETQ. CDR3 amino acids: CASSLSGGGTEAFF. The CDR3 coding sequence is TGCGCCAGCAGCTTGTCGGGGGGCGGCACTGAAGCTTTCTTT. The full variable domain, its missing parts supplied by reference TRBV5-1 and TRBJ1-1, is KAGVTQTPRYLIKTRGQQVTLSCSPISGHRSVSWYQQTPGQGLQFLFEYFSETQRNKGNFPGRFSGRQFSNSRSEMNVSTLELGDSALYLCASSLSGGGTEAFFGQGTRLTVV.

The rearrangement joins TRBV5-6 to TRBJ1-5, with D maybe TRBD1 (5 bases). Germline assignment: CDR1 SGHDT and CDR2 YYEEEE. The CDR3 is 15 amino acids. Trimming removed 3 bases at V and 5 bases at J, with 15 bases between. The CDR3 region has the DNA TGTGCCAGCAGCTGGGGCCCGACAGAGTATCAGCCCCAGCATTTT. It translates to CASSWGPTEYQPQHF.

The chain uses TRBV6-1 and TRBJ1-1, with D possibly matching TRBD1 (5 bases). The germline gives CDR1 MNHNS, CDR2 SASEGT. Trimming removed 4 bases from V and 3 bases from J, with 9 bases in between. CDR3 length: 13 residues. In DNA form, the CDR3 reads TGTGCCAGCAGTGCCGACAGCTACACTGAAGCTTTCTTT. Translating gives CASSADSYTEAFF.

The chain combines TRBV6-5 with TRBJ1-2, with TRBD1 as a possible D gene (5 bases). Germline loops: CDR1 MNHEY, CDR2 SVGAGI. The CDR3 runs to 16 residues. The V and J ends lost 0 bases and 7 bases respectively, with 18 bases between them. CDR3 in DNA: TGTGCCAGCAGTTACTCTTTTTTTGTCGGGGGGTCTGGCTACACCTTC. Translated: CASSYSFFVGGSGYTF.

The chain uses TRBV2 and TRBJ2-4, with D possibly TRBD2 on 7 matching bases. V was cut by 0 bases and J by 3 bases, with 12 bases left in between. Germline V gene sequence: CDR1 SNHLY, CDR2 FYNNEI. The CDR3 is 16 residues long. CDR3 bases: TGTGCCAGCAGTGAAGCGGAGGGGGGGGACAAAAACATTCAGTACTTC. This sequence encodes CASSEAEGGDKNIQYF.

This clone appeared once. The chain combines TRBV6-1 with TRBJ1-1; the match to TRBD1 covers 8 bases. V lost 3 bases and J lost 5; bases outside the gene matches: 5. This CDR3 is 14 amino acids long. CDR1 and CDR2 from the germline V gene are MNHNS and SASEGT. The CDR3 loop reads CASSEGQEMTEAFF. The CDR3 DNA reads TGTGCCAGCAGTGAGGGACAGGAGATGACTGAAGCTTTCTTT.

The chain combines TRBV19 with TRBJ2-2, with TRBD1 matching 8 bases. The CDR3 sequence is 17 residues long. Germline assignment: CDR1 LNHDA and CDR2 SQIVND (reference sequence). With V trimmed by 6 bases and J by 0 bases, 9 bases remained unmatched. CDR3 residues: CASRTLSGGANTGELFF. The CDR3 DNA reads as TGTGCCAGTAGAACTTTGTCAGGGGGCGCGAACACCGGGGAGCTGTTTTTT.

V is TRBV7-8 and J is TRBJ2-3; 13 nucleotides agree with TRBD2. In germline, CDR1 is SGHVS, CDR2 FQNEAQ. Trimming took 5 bases from V and 6 from J; bases not matched to a gene: 14. The CDR3 extends over 18 amino acids. Here the CDR3 DNA reads TGTGCCAGCAGCCCCAACCGGACTAGCGGGGGCCGTAGGGATACGCAGTATTTT. Translation: CASSPNRTSGGRRDTQYF.

The genes are TRBV30 and TRBJ1-2, with D uncertain. Trimming left V 2 bases short and J 2 bases short, with 6 bases between. The CDR3 consists of 12 residues. Germline V lookup: CDR1 GTSNPN, CDR2 SVGIG (reference sequence). CDR3 nucleotides: TGTGCCTGGAGTCCGTTCAACTATGGCTACACCTTC. Translating gives CAWSPFNYGYTF. The full variable domain, in which reference TRBV30 and TRBJ1-2 provide the parts outside the CDR3, is SQTIHQWPATLVQPVGSPLSLECTVEGTSNPNLYWYRQAAGRGLQLLFYSVGIGQISSEVPQNLSASRPQDRQFILSSKKLLLSDSGFYLCAWSPFNYGYTFGSGTRLTVV.

The chain employs TRBV20-1 and TRBJ1-1, with unresolved D. This CDR3 spans 11 amino acids. V lost 7 bases and J 3 bases, leaving 9 bases between the germline ends. Germline V gene sequence: CDR1 DFQATT, CDR2 SNEGSKA (reference sequence). As DNA, the CDR3 is TGCAGTGTTCCCGGGGACACTGAAGCTTTCTTT. This codes for CSVPGDTEAFF.

This chain uses TRBV4-2 with TRBJ2-1, with 7 positions matching TRBD2. The CDR3 covers 16 residues. V trimming: 2 bases; J trimming: 1 base; junction bases outside the gene matches: 5. CDR1 and CDR2 (germline): LGHNA, YNFKEQ. CDR3 sequence: CASSQLAGPSYNEQFF. CDR3 DNA sequence: TGTGCCAGCAGCCAATTAGCGGGTCCTTCCTACAATGAGCAGTTCTTC.

The rearrangement joins TRBV13 to TRBJ1-3; unclear D gene. Germline values: CDR1 PRHDT, CDR2 FYEKMQ (reference sequence). The germline V and J ends were trimmed by 1 base and 0 bases, with 7 bases remaining between them. The CDR3 consists of 15 residues. CDR3 residues: CASSLEYLSGNTIYF. CDR3 DNA sequence: TGTGCCAGCAGCTTAGAATATCTCTCTGGAAACACCATATATTTT.

This rearrangement joins TRBV10-3 to TRBJ2-4; maybe TRBD1 (6 bases). V dropped 11 bases and J dropped 3 bases, with 17 bases sitting between them. CDR3 length: 14 residues. CDR1 is ENHRY, CDR2 SYGVKD, per germline. The CDR3 DNA sequence: TGTGCCGTCCGACAGGAGATGGGCAAAAACATTCAGTACTTC. It is translated as CAVRQEMGKNIQYF.